The 26 T cell receptor beta chains reported below all come from one sample, sequenced in a study of CD8 T cells in Susac syndrome. RNA in amounts of about 0.5 to 1 ug was reverse transcribed with random hexamers. TCRdb analysed the immunoSEQ multiplex PCR reads with MiXCR anew, one entry per CDR3 protein. The table records around 69,000 distinct CDR3 sequences, 95% to 96% of them present only once. Material for sequencing was CD4+ T cells from PBMCs. The receptors come from a human donor with multiple sclerosis.

The chain joins TRBV20-1 to TRBJ2-7; a possible D gene is TRBD1 (5 bases). In germline, CDR1 is DFQATT, CDR2 SNEGSKA (reference sequence). The CDR3 totals 12 residues. Trimming stripped 5 bases from V and 3 bases from J, with 11 bases between. In DNA form, the CDR3 reads TGCAGTGCTGAGGACACCCTCTACGAGCAGTACTTC. This encodes CSAEDTLYEQYF.

The rearrangement links TRBV18 to TRBJ1-4; 7 nucleotides line up with TRBD1. The CDR3 extends over 14 amino acids. The V gene's germline CDR1 is KGHSH and CDR2 LQKENI. V was pared by 4 bases and J by 5 bases, with 4 bases of the junction left unmatched. This chain's CDR3 is CASSRSGQNEKLFF. DNA of the CDR3: TGTGCCAGCTCACGGTCGGGACAGAATGAAAAACTGTTTTTT.

The genes are TRBV7-2 and TRBJ1-5; D not resolved. CDR1 is SGHTA, CDR2 FQGNSA, per germline. Trimming pared 2 bases from V and 6 bases from J, leaving 17 bases between. The CDR3 sequence is 16 residues long. Here the CDR3 DNA reads TGTGCCAGCAGCTTAAGTGCTGGTTTTCGATCTCAGCCCCAGCATTTT. Translated: CASSLSAGFRSQPQHF.

The chain is built from TRBV7-9 and TRBJ2-5, with 7 nucleotides matching TRBD1. The CDR3 covers 16 residues. J was trimmed by 2 bases and V by 5 bases; bases with no gene match: 11. Germline CDR1 is SEHNR and CDR2 is FQNEAQ (reference sequence). This CDR3 reads CASSPHKGQSQETQYF. In nucleotides, the CDR3 is TGTGCCAGCAGCCCCCATAAGGGACAGTCTCAAGAGACCCAGTACTTC.

The chain links TRBV6-1 to TRBJ2-7; D is undetermined. This CDR3 comprises 16 residues. Between the trimmed V and J ends, which lost 5 bases and 0 bases, there was a span of 17 bases. Germline CDR1 reads MNHNS; CDR2 reads SASEGT. For the CDR3, the DNA is TGTGCCAGCAGTCGGACGGTCTTCCCGCCCTCCTACGAGCAGTACTTC. Translated: CASSRTVFPPSYEQYF.

The CDR3 here is CASSPQRSHGEKLFF. For the CDR3, the DNA is TGTGCCAGCAGCCCGCAGCGAAGCCATGGGGAAAAACTGTTTTTT. The V gene is TRBV3-1, the J gene TRBJ1-4; D is uncertain. The CDR3 is 15 amino acids. Germline CDR1 reads LGHDT; CDR2 reads YNNKEL (reference sequence). Deletions cut 4 bases from V and 8 bases from J, with 17 bases between.

This clonotype has only one observation. The rearrangement uses TRBV20-1 and TRBJ2-5; D unclear. Per the germline V gene, CDR1 is DFQATT and CDR2 is SNEGSKA (reference sequence). The ends were cut back, 1 base at V and 4 bases at J, with 4 bases in the middle. CDR3 length equals 11 residues. CDR3 DNA sequence: TGCAGTGCTAGAGCGGCAGAGACCCAGTACTTC. As protein: CSARAAETQYF.

This chain joins TRBV12-3 or TRBV12-4 and TRBJ1-2; D is unclear. The CDR3 loop spans 13 amino acids. V lost 3 bases and J 2 bases, leaving 7 bases between the germline ends. CDR3 sequence: CASSFRGNYGYTF. CDR3 coding DNA: TGTGCCAGCAGTTTCCGAGGCAACTATGGCTACACCTTC.

The chain links TRBV20-1 to TRBJ1-2; D remains ambiguous. Germline V gene lookup returns CDR1 DFQATT and CDR2 SNEGSKA (reference sequence). V lost 5 bases to trimming and J lost 4 bases, with 11 bases between them. The length of the CDR3 is 12 residues. This chain's CDR3 is CSAPDPPYGYTF. CDR3 nucleotides: TGCAGTGCTCCTGACCCTCCCTATGGCTACACCTTC.

The gene calls are TRBV7-2 and TRBJ1-2; no clear D gene. The ends were cut back, 0 bases at V and 5 bases at J, with 4 bases in the middle. This CDR3 region has 12 residues. Germline CDR1 reads SGHTA; CDR2 reads FQGNSA. In DNA form, the CDR3 reads TGTGCCAGCAGCTTAGCGGGATATGGCTACACCTTC. Translating it yields CASSLAGYGYTF.

The chain links TRBV15 to TRBJ1-1; D gene unclear. Germline lookup yields CDR1 LNHNV and CDR2 YYDKDF (reference sequence). Trimming took off 2 bases at V and 3 bases at J, with 10 bases between the two ends. The CDR3 is 14 amino acids. In DNA form, the CDR3 reads TGTGCCACCAGCAGATCTCTCCAGTACACTGAAGCTTTCTTT. It encodes CATSRSLQYTEAFF.

The chain joins TRBV6-5 to TRBJ2-5; TRBD2 is a possible D gene (5 bases). CDR1 is MNHEY and CDR2 is SVGAGI in the germline V gene. Trimming stripped 8 bases from V and 2 bases from J, with 15 bases between. This CDR3 is built from 14 residues. CDR3: CASSTRAEQETQYF. For the CDR3, the DNA is TGTGCCAGCTCTACTCGAGCGGAGCAAGAGACCCAGTACTTC.

The chain is built from TRBV20-1 and TRBJ2-3, with 8 bases aligning to TRBD1. This CDR3 spans 17 amino acids. The V gene end was trimmed by 6 bases and the J gene end by 0 bases; junction bases not matched to a gene: 14. Germline lookup yields CDR1 DFQATT and CDR2 SNEGSKA (reference sequence). The CDR3 nucleotides are TGCAGTGCCGGAGGACAGGGTACGTTACGGAGCACAGATACGCAGTATTTT. This translates into CSAGGQGTLRSTDTQYF.

The chain links TRBV28 to TRBJ2-7; D possibly corresponds to TRBD2 (6 bases). Deletions cut 2 bases from V and 2 bases from J, with 13 bases between. The length of the CDR3 is 15 residues. Germline CDR1 and CDR2: MDHEN and SYDVKM. Here the CDR3 DNA reads TGTGCCAGCAGTTTAGGAGGGACGGCTACCTACGAGCAGTACTTC. This encodes CASSLGGTATYEQYF.

The chain is built from TRBV20-1 and TRBJ2-7; 7 bases line up with TRBD1. The junction had 5 bases not matched to a gene; V was cut back by 4 bases and J by 2 bases. This CDR3 is 13 amino acids long. CDR1 is DFQATT, CDR2 SNEGSKA, per germline (reference sequence). The CDR3 DNA sequence: TGCAGTGCTATATGGACAGGCCCCTACGAGCAGTACTTC. Protein product: CSAIWTGPYEQYF.

The chain is built from TRBV11-3 and TRBJ2-3; D possibly corresponds to TRBD2 (6 bases). The germline V and J ends were trimmed by 6 bases and 0 bases, with 13 bases remaining between them. This CDR3 has 15 amino acids. Germline V CDR1 and CDR2: SGHNT, YENEEA. CDR3 residues: CASRHLADSTDTQYF. In DNA, the CDR3 is TGTGCCAGCAGACACTTAGCGGACAGCACAGATACGCAGTATTTT.

The chain is built from TRBV20-1 and TRBJ1-5; D is uncertain. V was clipped by 4 bases and J by 0 bases, with 7 bases between them. CDR1 DFQATT and CDR2 SNEGSKA come from the germline V gene (reference sequence). The CDR3 totals 13 residues. CDR3 bases: TGCAGTGCTATGGCGGATAGCAATCAGCCCCAGCATTTT. It yields the protein CSAMADSNQPQHF.

The chain joins TRBV12-3 or TRBV12-4 to TRBJ2-5; D unresolved. This CDR3 has 18 amino acids. Trimming shortened V by 2 bases and J by 5 bases, and 24 bases separated the two germline ends. CDR3 protein: CASSLYPVGSLKSETQYF. CDR3 DNA: TGTGCCAGCAGTTTATACCCAGTAGGGTCTTTAAAATCGGAGACCCAGTACTTC.

This clonotype appeared once. The J gene is TRBJ2-3, the V gene TRBV5-6; 7 bases are shared with TRBD2. V gave up 0 bases and J gave up 2 bases; unmatched junction bases: 3. From germline, CDR1 is SGHDT and CDR2 YYEEEE. The CDR3 is 15 residues long. As DNA, the CDR3 is TGTGCCAGCAGCTTGGCTAGCGGAGCCACAGATACGCAGTATTTT. Translated: CASSLASGATDTQYF.

The chain has TRBV4-2 and TRBJ2-5; TRBD2 matches at 9 bases. The CDR3 has 18 residues. Unmatched junction bases numbered 13, after V lost 3 bases and J lost 2 bases. Germline CDR1 and CDR2: LGHNA and YNFKEQ. CDR3 sequence (DNA): TGTGCCAGCAGCCAGGGCGAAGGATTAGCGGGGGTTCAAGAGACCCAGTACTTC. It encodes CASSQGEGLAGVQETQYF.

J is TRBJ2-2 and V is TRBV28, with 8 nucleotides matching TRBD1. The V and J ends lost 3 bases and 2 bases, in that order; junction bases with no gene match: 5. CDR1 is MDHEN, CDR2 SYDVKM, per germline. The CDR3 spans 16 residues. The CDR3 loop reads CASSLADRVNTGELFF. As DNA, the CDR3 is TGTGCCAGCAGTTTGGCGGACAGGGTTAACACCGGGGAGCTGTTTTTT. Drawing the rest from reference TRBV28 and TRBJ2-2, the complete variable domain is DVKVTQSSRYLVKRTGEKVFLECVQDMDHENMFWYRQDPGLGLRLIYFSYDVKMKEKGDIPEGYSVSREKKERFSLILESASTNQTSMYLCASSLADRVNTGELFFGEGSRLTVL.

The rearrangement links TRBV6-2 or TRBV6-3 to TRBJ2-7; perhaps TRBD2 as D (5 bases). Germline CDR1 MNHEY, CDR2 SVGEGT. CDR3 length: 14 amino acids. Trimming removed 8 bases from V and 1 base from J, with 15 bases in between. The CDR3 sequence is CASLTWTGSYEQYF. CDR3 coding DNA: TGTGCCAGCCTGACCTGGACGGGATCCTACGAGCAGTACTTC.

The rearrangement links TRBV29-1 to TRBJ1-5; D remains unclear. V lost 5 bases to trimming and J lost 4 bases, with 12 bases between them. Germline CDR1 is SQVTM and CDR2 is ANQGSEA. The CDR3 loop spans 13 amino acids. The CDR3 spells CSVSADGNQPQHF. CDR3 nucleotides: TGCAGCGTTTCAGCCGACGGGAATCAGCCCCAGCATTTT. Complete variable domain (other parts from reference TRBV29-1 and TRBJ1-5): SAVISQKPSRDICQRGTSLTIQCQVDSQVTMMFWYRQQPGQSLTLIATANQGSEATYESGFVIDKFPISRPNLTFSTLTVSNMSPEDSSIYLCSVSADGNQPQHFGDGTRLSIL.

The genes are TRBV29-1 and TRBJ1-2, with 7 bases that match TRBD1. The germline V gene has CDR1 SQVTM and CDR2 ANQGSEA. V lost 7 bases and J lost 8; bases outside the gene matches: 10. The CDR3 is 12 residues long. CDR3 sequence (DNA): TGCAGCGCTGAGGGGGCAGGGAACGGCTACACCTTC. As protein: CSAEGAGNGYTF.

The gene calls are TRBV7-2 and TRBJ2-1, with 8 bases that match TRBD1. Germline lookup yields CDR1 SGHTA and CDR2 FQGNSA. V lost 4 bases to trimming and J lost 1 base; unmatched junction nucleotides: 3. The CDR3 contains 15 residues. Here the CDR3 DNA reads TGTGCCAGCAGCTCTGACAGGGGTTCCTACAATGAGCAGTTCTTC. This sequence encodes CASSSDRGSYNEQFF. Looking up the rest from reference TRBV7-2 and TRBJ2-1 gives the full variable domain: GAGVSQSPSNKVTEKGKDVELRCDPISGHTALYWYRQSLGQGLEFLIYFQGNSAPDKSGLPSDRFSAERTGGSVSTLTIQRTQQEDSAVYLCASSSDRGSYNEQFFGPGTRLTVL.

This chain connects TRBV28 to TRBJ2-3, with TRBD1 identical over 7 bases. This CDR3 region has 16 residues. CDR1 MDHEN and CDR2 SYDVKM come from the germline V gene. V dropped 7 bases and J dropped 0; count of bases not matched to a gene: 10. For the CDR3, the DNA is TGTGCCAGCACCCCTGCCGGGACAGCGAGCACAGATACGCAGTATTTT. Its translation is CASTPAGTASTDTQYF.